One and the same sample provided the 25 T cell receptor beta chains below, sequenced in a study of spatial heterogeneity in lung cancer. Regarding the study as a whole: Intratumoral expanded alpha and beta TCR counts were found to track tumor mutation counts.

The time point is: sample taken at primary tumor resection. Their recognized antigens are unknown. TCRdb reprocessed the 5' RACE reads via MiXCR and lists one record per CDR3 protein. The sample shows about 11,000 distinct CDR3 sequences, about 5% of them seen only once. Specimen: lung tumor tissue, collected at surgery. All receptors come from a male donor with early-stage non-small cell lung cancer.

In this sample, this clonotype turned up many times. The library was built for alpha chains, so this beta chain is an off-target read and its size means little. This sequence joins TRBV6-2 or TRBV6-3 and TRBJ2-1, with 8 bases that match TRBD2. CDR3 size: 15 residues. V was pared by 8 bases and J by 2 bases, with 8 bases of the junction left unmatched. The germline gives CDR1 MNHEY, CDR2 SVGEGT. The CDR3 DNA reads TGTGCCAGCGAAGTCGGGGGGGCTCCCTACAATGAGCAGTTCTTC. Amino acid sequence: CASEVGGAPYNEQFF.

This clonotype has a count of ten or more. The library was designed around alpha chains, so this beta chain is a stray read whose abundance carries little weight. J is TRBJ2-3 and V is TRBV4-3; D might be TRBD2 (5 bases). Germline V gene data show CDR1 as LGHNA and CDR2 as YSLEER. The V and J ends lost 0 bases and 3 bases respectively, with 16 bases between them. There are 17 residues in the CDR3. Written as DNA, the CDR3 is TGCGCCAGCAGCCAAGATATCGCGGGCCCGGGTACAGATACGCAGTATTTT. This codes for CASSQDIAGPGTDTQYF.

Many counts were recorded for this clonotype. A library prepared for alpha chains yielded this beta chain as an off-target read; its size is of little meaning. This sequence joins TRBV7-9 and TRBJ2-7; D is undetermined. The CDR3 consists of 16 residues. Germline CDR1 is SEHNR and CDR2 is FQNEAQ (reference sequence). Trimming removed 5 bases from V and 6 bases from J, with 23 bases in between. The CDR3 bases are TGTGCCAGCAGCCCGTCAATGGGCTTCTTCACGGGCGAGCAGTACTTC. It is translated as CASSPSMGFFTGEQYF.

This clonotype was counted at least ten times. With the library built for alpha chains, this beta chain is off target and its frequency is not meaningful. The chain uses TRBV20-1 and TRBJ1-6; possible D gene TRBD1, 6 bases. The germline V and J ends were trimmed by 3 bases and 14 bases, with 17 bases remaining between them. Looked up from germline, CDR1 is DFQATT and CDR2 is SNEGSKA (reference sequence). The CDR3 extends over 13 amino acids. The CDR3: CSARGQGRGALHF. CDR3 nucleotides: TGCAGTGCTAGGGGGCAGGGGAGAGGGGCCCTCCACTTT.

The sample holds many counts of this clonotype. The library was prepared for alpha chains; this beta chain is a stray read, so its frequency means little. The rearrangement links TRBV11-1 to TRBJ2-1; D might be TRBD2 (5 bases). Germline CDR1 reads SGHAT; CDR2 reads FQDESV (reference sequence). Deletions cut 5 bases from V and 6 bases from J, with 11 bases between. There are 13 residues in the CDR3. Written as DNA, the CDR3 is TGTGCCAGCAGCCTTACGCGGGCCAATGAGCAGTTCTTC. Its protein is CASSLTRANEQFF. Full variable domain (rest looked up from reference TRBV11-1 and TRBJ2-1): EAEVAQSPRYKITEKSQAVAFWCDPISGHATLYWYRQILGQGPELLVQFQDESVVDDSQLPKDRFSAERLKGVDSTLKIQPAELGDSAMYLCASSLTRANEQFFGPGTRLTVL.

This clonotype was counted at least ten times. Because this beta chain is a stray read in a library intended to capture alpha chains, its abundance should not be given much weight. The chain links TRBV7-6 to TRBJ2-1; 9 nucleotides agree with TRBD1. V dropped 5 bases and J dropped 5; count of bases not matched to a gene: 7. Germline V CDR1 and CDR2: SGHVS, FNYEAQ. The CDR3 has 15 residues. In DNA, the CDR3 is TGTGCCAGCAGCCGGTCGGGACAGGGAGACAATGAGCAGTTCTTC. Protein sequence: CASSRSGQGDNEQFF.

In this sample, this clonotype turned up many times. Because the library targeted alpha chains, this beta chain is an off-target read whose size means little. The chain is built from TRBV24-1 and TRBJ1-1; no clear D. Germline V CDR1 and CDR2: KGHDR, SFDVKD. Trimming cost V 9 bases and J 2 bases, with 3 bases left between them. This CDR3 is built from 10 residues. For the CDR3, the DNA is TGTGCCACCGGTAACACTGAAGCTTTCTTT. This translates into CATGNTEAFF.

This clonotype was detected many times. Because this beta chain is a stray read in a library intended to capture alpha chains, its abundance should not be given much weight. The chain employs TRBV28 and TRBJ1-4; the D gene is possibly TRBD1 (5 bases). Per germline, CDR1 MDHEN and CDR2 SYDVKM. The CDR3 runs 16 residues. V lost 3 bases and J 2 bases, leaving 13 bases between the germline ends. The CDR3 nucleotides read TGTGCCAGCAGTTTTCACGGGGCGGTGACTAATGAAAAACTGTTTTTT. Translation gives CASSFHGAVTNEKLFF.

In this sample, this clonotype turned up a few times. This beta chain is off target for a library built for alpha chains, so its abundance means little. CDR3 nucleotide sequence: TGCAGTGCTAGAGACCGTCGACAGGGATCTTACGAGCAGTACTTC. It yields the protein CSARDRRQGSYEQYF. The chain joins TRBV20-1 to TRBJ2-7, with TRBD1 matching 7 bases. Trimming cost V 0 bases and J 4 bases; bases outside gene matches: 9. The CDR3 covers 15 residues. Per the germline V gene, CDR1 is DFQATT and CDR2 is SNEGSKA (reference sequence).

As regards this clonotype: Because this beta chain is a stray read in a library intended to capture alpha chains, its abundance should not be given much weight. The chain combines TRBV15 with TRBJ1-6; 8 nucleotides match TRBD1. CDR1 is LNHNV, CDR2 YYDKDF, per germline (reference sequence). J gave up 13 bases and V 8 bases, and 10 bases lay outside the gene matches. CDR3 length: 13 residues. CDR3 amino acids: CATGRQGSVPLHF. The CDR3 DNA sequence: TGTGCCACCGGCCGACAGGGGTCGGTCCCCCTCCACTTT.

This clonotype was detected many times. Little can be read into the size of this beta chain, an off-target read in a library designed for alpha chains. V usage is TRBV3-1 and J usage is TRBJ2-1; the D gene is possibly TRBD1 (6 bases). Germline V lookup: CDR1 LGHDT, CDR2 YNNKEL (reference sequence). The CDR3 has 15 residues. V was pared by 6 bases and J by 5 bases, with 17 bases between. The CDR3 DNA reads TGTGCCAGCAGTCTACAGGGTTACAAAAACAATGAGCAGTTCTTC. Amino acids: CASSLQGYKNNEQFF.

This clonotype is categorized as medium-sized. Being off target in a library aimed at alpha chains, this beta chain has a size of little meaning. This chain connects TRBV24-1 to TRBJ2-1, with D perhaps TRBD2 (6 bases). Germline lookup yields CDR1 KGHDR and CDR2 SFDVKD. The CDR3 contains 14 residues. V lost 3 bases, J lost 9 bases, and 14 bases lay in between. CDR3 sequence: CATSDTGGTREQFF. In DNA, the CDR3 is TGTGCCACCAGTGATACCGGGGGTACGCGTGAGCAGTTCTTC.

About this clonotype: Being off target in a library aimed at alpha chains, this beta chain has a size of little meaning. The genes are TRBV20-1 and TRBJ1-1; weak D call: TRBD1 (5 bases). The length of the CDR3 is 13 residues. Germline-derived CDR1 and CDR2 are DFQATT and SNEGSKA (reference sequence). Deletions cut 4 bases from V and 3 bases from J, with 12 bases between. The CDR3 DNA reads as TGCAGTGCTACATACGGGGCCCACACTGAAGCTTTCTTT. It is translated as CSATYGAHTEAFF.

This clonotype was found a few times. This beta chain came through as a stray read in a library set up for alpha chains, and its size says little. J is TRBJ2-6 and V is TRBV2, with no clear D. Germline CDR1 SNHLY, CDR2 FYNNEI. Trimming stripped 3 bases from V and 5 bases from J, with 14 bases between. This CDR3 is 16 amino acids long. The CDR3: CASSDIGGVRANVLTF. CDR3 nucleotide sequence: TGTGCCAGCAGTGACATCGGTGGCGTGAGGGCCAACGTCCTGACTTTC.

The sample holds many counts of this clonotype. A library made for alpha chains picked up this beta chain off target, so its size means little. The genes are TRBV20-1 and TRBJ2-3; D is perhaps TRBD1 (5 bases). Germline lookup yields CDR1 DFQATT and CDR2 SNEGSKA (reference sequence). The germline V and J ends were trimmed by 6 bases and 3 bases, with 13 bases remaining between them. This CDR3 has 13 residues. The CDR3 DNA is TGCAGTGCCCTTTTGGGGCCTACAGATACGCAGTATTTT. This codes for CSALLGPTDTQYF.

This clonotype was counted at least ten times. This beta chain came through as a stray read in a library set up for alpha chains, and its size says little. The chain has TRBV6-1 and TRBJ1-1, with D hard to call. CDR3 length: 12 residues. Germline loops: CDR1 MNHNS, CDR2 SASEGT. V was pared by 6 bases and J by 4 bases, with 9 bases between. The CDR3, as DNA: TGTGCCAGCAGGAGGGCGGGCACTGAAGCTTTCTTT. Its protein is CASRRAGTEAFF.

By share, this clonotype ranks as medium-sized (0.01 to 0.1%). Because the library targeted alpha chains, this beta chain is an off-target read whose size means little. The V gene is TRBV12-3 or TRBV12-4, the J gene TRBJ1-3, with D possibly being TRBD1 (6 bases). Trimming stripped 5 bases from V and 2 bases from J, with 10 bases between. The CDR3 loop spans 14 amino acids. The CDR3 is CASSPRTAGNTIYF. For the CDR3, the DNA is TGTGCCAGCAGTCCTAGGACAGCTGGAAACACCATATATTTT.

Ten or more counts support this clonotype. The library was prepared for alpha chains; this beta chain is a stray read, so its frequency means little. V is TRBV6-2 or TRBV6-3 and J is TRBJ2-7, with 14 positions matching TRBD2. Germline assignment: CDR1 MNHEY and CDR2 SVGEGT. The junction had 14 bases not matched to a gene; V was cut back by 6 bases and J by 1 base. The CDR3 extends over 19 amino acids. CDR3 in DNA: TGTGCCAGCAGCGTAACATCCGGGACTAGCGGGAGAGTGTCCTACGAGCAGTACTTC. Translation: CASSVTSGTSGRVSYEQYF.

There are many counts of this clonotype. This beta chain is a stray sequence in a library constructed for alpha chains; its clone size is not meaningful. The rearrangement joins TRBV14 to TRBJ2-7; D perhaps matches TRBD2 (5 bases). The V gene's germline CDR1 is SGHDN and CDR2 FVKESK. The CDR3 has 14 amino acids. V was cut by 4 bases and J by 3 bases, with 13 bases left in between. DNA for the CDR3: TGTGCCAGCAGCCCCTTTGAAGGGAGCTACGAGCAGTACTTC. Protein sequence: CASSPFEGSYEQYF.

Note on this clonotype: This beta chain is an unintended read in a library built for alpha chains; its size means little. The chain employs TRBV7-9 and TRBJ2-5, with a tentative D call TRBD2 (6 bases). The CDR3 is made up of 15 amino acids. Trimming removed 10 bases from V and 1 base from J, with 19 bases in between. Germline V gene lookup returns CDR1 SEHNR and CDR2 FQNEAQ (reference sequence). The CDR3 protein is CANSGEGPAQETQYF. CDR3 sequence (DNA): TGTGCCAACTCGGGAGAAGGGCCGGCCCAAGAGACCCAGTACTTC.

This clonotype is medium-sized in the sample. Little can be read into the size of this beta chain, an off-target read in a library designed for alpha chains. The chain has TRBV29-1 and TRBJ2-1, with 12 bases identical to TRBD1. After removal of 6 bases from V and 8 bases from J, the junction contained 8 bases not matched to a gene. This CDR3 spans 14 amino acids. Germline CDR1 and CDR2: SQVTM and ANQGSEA. The CDR3: CSVQPGQGAYEQFF. The DNA of the CDR3 is TGCAGCGTGCAACCGGGACAGGGGGCGTATGAGCAGTTCTTC.

By sample share, this clonotype is medium-sized. This beta chain came through as a stray read in a library set up for alpha chains, and its size says little. Here the CDR3 DNA reads TGTGCCAGCAGCTCCTCACGCGCGGGGCAGCCCCAGCATTTT. Translation: CASSSSRAGQPQHF. The chain couples TRBV3-2 to TRBJ1-5. TRBV3-2 constitutes a pseudogene. The CDR3 is 14 amino acids.

This clonotype showed up many times. Little can be read into the size of this beta chain, an off-target read in a library designed for alpha chains. The CDR3 nucleotides are TGTGCCAGTAACCCAGGCCGGAGCTCCTATAATTCACCCCTCCACTTT. Protein product: CASNPGRSSYNSPLHF. The chain is built from TRBV19 and TRBJ1-6, with no clear D. Trimming cost V 7 bases and J 0 bases, with 13 bases left between them. This CDR3 comprises 16 residues. Germline loops: CDR1 LNHDA, CDR2 SQIVND (reference sequence).

This clonotype has a count of ten or more. This beta chain was picked up by a library intended for alpha chains and is off target, so its count carries little meaning. The chain carries TRBV6-5 and TRBJ1-2; TRBD1 agrees at 8 bases. CDR3 size: 15 residues. The germline V gene encodes CDR1 MNHEY and CDR2 SVGAGI. Unmatched junction bases numbered 8, after V lost 6 bases and J lost 2 bases. The CDR3 nucleotides read TGTGCCAGCAGCCGAGGAAGGACAGGGAACTATGGCTACACCTTC. This encodes CASSRGRTGNYGYTF.

By share, this clonotype counts as medium-sized. This beta chain is an off-target read within a library intended for alpha chains, so its frequency means little. This chain joins TRBV4-3 and TRBJ1-2, with a weak D call TRBD1 (6 bases). This CDR3 has 13 amino acids. The ends were cut back, 4 bases at V and 6 bases at J, with 12 bases in the middle. Germline V gene lookup returns CDR1 LGHNA and CDR2 YSLEER. CDR3 in amino acids: CASSRSGEDGYTF. The DNA of the CDR3 is TGCGCCAGCAGCCGGTCAGGGGAAGATGGCTACACCTTC.